Described below is a single T cell receptor (beta chain) sequence and its context. Its antigen is not identified. TCRdb called the 5' RACE reads again in MiXCR, with one record for every CDR3 protein. The data hold about 540,000 distinct CDR3 sequences, with 10% to 15% observed a single time. Germline-derived CDR1 and CDR2 are MNHEY and SVGEGT. With V trimmed by 7 bases and J by 7 bases, 5 bases remained unmatched. CDR3 length equals 14 residues. The data were taken from a study of CD8 T cells in ankylosing spondylitis. General study points: In ankylosing spondylitis patients, matched synovial fluid reportedly showed significant enrichment of disease-linked clones. Previous work reported some of these motif variants in the synovial fluid and blood of reactive arthritis. Characteristic, it appeared, of ankylosing spondylitis blood was a TCR beta motif of several highly homologous variants.

This receptor was obtained from a male donor with ankylosing spondylitis. The V gene is TRBV6-2 or TRBV6-3, the J gene TRBJ1-5, with 12 positions matching TRBD1. Sample: blood, either unsorted or a sorted T cell fraction (not recorded which). CDR3 protein: CASNPGTGGQPQHF. The CDR3 nucleotides read TGTGCCAGCAACCCCGGGACAGGGGGCCAGCCCCAGCATTTT.